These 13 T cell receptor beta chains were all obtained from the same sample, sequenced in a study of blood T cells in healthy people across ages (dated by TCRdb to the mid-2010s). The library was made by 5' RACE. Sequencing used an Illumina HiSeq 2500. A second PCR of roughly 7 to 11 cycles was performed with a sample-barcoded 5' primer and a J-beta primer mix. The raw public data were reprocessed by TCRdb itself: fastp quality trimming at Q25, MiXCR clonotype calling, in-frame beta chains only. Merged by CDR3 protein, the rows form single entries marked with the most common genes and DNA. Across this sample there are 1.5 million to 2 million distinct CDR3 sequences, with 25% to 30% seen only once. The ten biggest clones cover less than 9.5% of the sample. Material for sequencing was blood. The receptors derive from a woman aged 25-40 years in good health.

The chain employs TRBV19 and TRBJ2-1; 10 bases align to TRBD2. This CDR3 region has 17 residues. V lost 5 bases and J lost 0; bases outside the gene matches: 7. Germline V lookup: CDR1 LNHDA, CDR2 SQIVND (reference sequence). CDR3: CASSSRTSGTSYNEQFF. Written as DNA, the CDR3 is TGTGCCAGTAGTTCGCGGACTAGCGGAACCTCCTACAATGAGCAGTTCTTC.

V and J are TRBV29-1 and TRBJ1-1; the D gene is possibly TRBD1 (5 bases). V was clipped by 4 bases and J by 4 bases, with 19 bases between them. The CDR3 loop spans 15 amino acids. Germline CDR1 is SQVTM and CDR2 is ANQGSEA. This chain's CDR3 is CSVGSGVLGGTEAFF. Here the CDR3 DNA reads TGCAGCGTTGGTTCAGGTGTCTTGGGGGGCACTGAAGCTTTCTTT.

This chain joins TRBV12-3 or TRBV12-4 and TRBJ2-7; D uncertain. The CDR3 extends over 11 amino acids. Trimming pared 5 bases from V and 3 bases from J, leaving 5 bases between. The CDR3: CASSPDYEQYV. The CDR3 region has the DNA TGTGCCAGCAGTCCCGACTACGAGCAGTACGTC.

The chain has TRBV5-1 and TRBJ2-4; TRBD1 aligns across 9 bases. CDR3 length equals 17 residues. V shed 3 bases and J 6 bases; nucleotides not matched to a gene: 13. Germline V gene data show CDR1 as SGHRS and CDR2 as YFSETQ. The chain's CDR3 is CASSWRQGGLRGNIQYF. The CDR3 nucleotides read TGCGCCAGCAGCTGGAGACAGGGGGGCCTCAGGGGAAACATTCAGTACTTC.

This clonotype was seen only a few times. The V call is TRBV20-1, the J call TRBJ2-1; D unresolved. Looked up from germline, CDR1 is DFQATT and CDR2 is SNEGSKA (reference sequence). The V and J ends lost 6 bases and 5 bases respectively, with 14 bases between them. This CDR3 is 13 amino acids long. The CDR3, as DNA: TGCAGTGCCCCGATTCCCGGAGACAATGAGCAGTTCTTC. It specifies CSAPIPGDNEQFF.

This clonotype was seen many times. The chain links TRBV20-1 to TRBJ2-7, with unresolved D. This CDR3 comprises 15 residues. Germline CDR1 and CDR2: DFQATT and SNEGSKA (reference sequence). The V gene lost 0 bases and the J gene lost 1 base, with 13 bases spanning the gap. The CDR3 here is CSARDPQRASYEQYF. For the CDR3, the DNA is TGCAGTGCTAGAGATCCCCAGCGCGCTTCCTACGAGCAGTACTTC.

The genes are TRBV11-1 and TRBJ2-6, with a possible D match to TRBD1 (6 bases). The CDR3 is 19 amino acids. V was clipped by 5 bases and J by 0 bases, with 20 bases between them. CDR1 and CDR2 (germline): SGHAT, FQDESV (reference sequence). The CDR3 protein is CASSTSRNRDTSGANVLTF. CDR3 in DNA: TGTGCCAGCAGCACTAGTCGAAACCGGGACACCTCTGGGGCCAACGTCCTGACTTTC.

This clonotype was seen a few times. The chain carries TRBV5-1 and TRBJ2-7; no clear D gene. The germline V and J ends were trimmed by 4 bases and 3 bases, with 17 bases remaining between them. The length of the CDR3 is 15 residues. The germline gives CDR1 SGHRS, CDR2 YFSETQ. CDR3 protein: CASSPRVGFYYEQYF. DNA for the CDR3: TGCGCCAGCAGCCCAAGAGTTGGCTTTTACTACGAGCAGTACTTC.

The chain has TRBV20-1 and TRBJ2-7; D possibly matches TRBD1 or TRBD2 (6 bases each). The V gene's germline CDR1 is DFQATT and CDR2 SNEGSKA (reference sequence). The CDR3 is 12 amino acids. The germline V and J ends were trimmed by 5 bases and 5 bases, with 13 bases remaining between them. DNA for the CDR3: TGCAGTGCTCGCCGGGGGCGAGACGAGCAGTACTTC. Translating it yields CSARRGRDEQYF.

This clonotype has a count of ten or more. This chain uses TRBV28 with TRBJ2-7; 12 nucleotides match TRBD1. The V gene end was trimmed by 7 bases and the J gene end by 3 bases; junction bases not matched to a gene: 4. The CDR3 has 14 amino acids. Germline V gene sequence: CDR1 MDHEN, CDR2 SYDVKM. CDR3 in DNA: TGTGCCAGCATGGGGACAGGGGGCTTCTACGAGCAGTACTTC. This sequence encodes CASMGTGGFYEQYF.

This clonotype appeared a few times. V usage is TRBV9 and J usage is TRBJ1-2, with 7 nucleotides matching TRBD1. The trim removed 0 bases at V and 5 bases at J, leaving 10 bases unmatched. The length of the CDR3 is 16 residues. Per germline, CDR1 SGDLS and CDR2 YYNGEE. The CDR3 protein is CASSVGDRALRYGYTF. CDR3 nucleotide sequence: TGTGCCAGCAGCGTAGGCGACAGGGCCCTACGGTATGGCTACACCTTC.

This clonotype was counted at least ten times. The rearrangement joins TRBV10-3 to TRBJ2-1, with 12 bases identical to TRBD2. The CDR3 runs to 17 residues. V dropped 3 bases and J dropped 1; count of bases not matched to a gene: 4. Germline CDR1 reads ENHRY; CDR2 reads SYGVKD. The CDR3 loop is CAISEASGRVSYNEQFF. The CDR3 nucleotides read TGTGCCATCAGTGAAGCTAGCGGGAGGGTGTCCTACAATGAGCAGTTCTTC.

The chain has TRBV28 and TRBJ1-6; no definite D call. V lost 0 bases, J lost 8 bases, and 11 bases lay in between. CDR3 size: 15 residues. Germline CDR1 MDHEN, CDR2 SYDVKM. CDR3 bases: TGTGCCAGCAGTTTATGGGGAATCAGAGATTCACCCCTCCACTTT. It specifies CASSLWGIRDSPLHF.